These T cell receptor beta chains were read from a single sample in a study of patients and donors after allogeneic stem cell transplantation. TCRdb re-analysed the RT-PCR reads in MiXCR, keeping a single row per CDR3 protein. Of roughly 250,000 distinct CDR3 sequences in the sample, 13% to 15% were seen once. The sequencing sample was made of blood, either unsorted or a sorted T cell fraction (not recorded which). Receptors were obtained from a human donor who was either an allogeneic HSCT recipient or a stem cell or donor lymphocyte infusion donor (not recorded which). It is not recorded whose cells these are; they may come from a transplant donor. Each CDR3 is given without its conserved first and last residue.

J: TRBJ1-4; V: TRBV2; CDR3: ASNQGANEKLF
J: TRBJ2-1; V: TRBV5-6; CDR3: ASSLGTSRYNEQF
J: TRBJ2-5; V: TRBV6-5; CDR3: ASSYRPGPKGETQY
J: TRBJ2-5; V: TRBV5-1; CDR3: ASDVGRGYQETQY
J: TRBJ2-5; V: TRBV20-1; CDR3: SAYKPGWETQY
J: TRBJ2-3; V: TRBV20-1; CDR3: SARDPGGRDTQY
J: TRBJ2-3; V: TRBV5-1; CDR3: ASSSMGRGAADTQY
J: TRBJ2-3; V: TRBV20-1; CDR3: SARQGFWSDTQY
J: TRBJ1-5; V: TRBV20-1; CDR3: SASWTGGNGNQPQH
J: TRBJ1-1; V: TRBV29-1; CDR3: SVETAYTEAF
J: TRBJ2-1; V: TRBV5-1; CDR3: ASSAASGSLGEQF
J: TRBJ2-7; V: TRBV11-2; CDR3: ASSPRKGSYEQY
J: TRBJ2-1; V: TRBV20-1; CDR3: SARGLAGYNEQF
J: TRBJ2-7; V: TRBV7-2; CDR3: ASSLVSDRGYEQY
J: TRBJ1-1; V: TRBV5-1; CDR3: ASSYSHEHTEAF
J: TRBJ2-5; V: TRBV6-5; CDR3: ASSWAVGETQY
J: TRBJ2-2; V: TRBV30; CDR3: AWLSGGVRTGELF
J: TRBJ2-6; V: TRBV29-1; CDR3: SVPGDSGANVLT
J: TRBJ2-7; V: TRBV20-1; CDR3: SAERDRRFSYEQY
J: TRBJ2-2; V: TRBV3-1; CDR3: ASSQGGGETGELF
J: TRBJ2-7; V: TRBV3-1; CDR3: ASSSSLYEQY
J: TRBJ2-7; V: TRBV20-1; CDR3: SASQGPGAYEQY
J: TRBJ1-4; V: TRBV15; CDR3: ATSRGENEKLF
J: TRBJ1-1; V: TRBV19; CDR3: ASSRTGITEAF
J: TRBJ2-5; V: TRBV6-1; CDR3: ASSPGTASTTQY